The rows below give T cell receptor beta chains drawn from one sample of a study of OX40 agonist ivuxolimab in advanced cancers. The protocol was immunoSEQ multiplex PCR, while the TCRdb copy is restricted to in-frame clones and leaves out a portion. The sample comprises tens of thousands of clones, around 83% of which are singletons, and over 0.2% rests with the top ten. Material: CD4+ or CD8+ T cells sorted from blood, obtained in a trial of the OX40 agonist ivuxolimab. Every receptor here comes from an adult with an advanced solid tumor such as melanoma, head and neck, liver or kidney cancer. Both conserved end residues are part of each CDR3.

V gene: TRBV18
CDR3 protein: CASSPDRVGGYTF

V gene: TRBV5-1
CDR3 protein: CASSLGSQLYEQYF

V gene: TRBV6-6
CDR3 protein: CASSQTGDTQYF

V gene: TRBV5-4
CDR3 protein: CASKGSVANTGELFF

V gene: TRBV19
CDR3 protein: CATSDRFQETQYF

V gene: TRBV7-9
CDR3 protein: CASSRLAGDNEQFF

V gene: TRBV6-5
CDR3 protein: CASSYDAYNSPLHF

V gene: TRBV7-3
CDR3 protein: CASSLSGDTQYF

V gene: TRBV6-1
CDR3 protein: CASTELRGAQDEQYF

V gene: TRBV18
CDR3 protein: CASSPPIQGPNTEAFF